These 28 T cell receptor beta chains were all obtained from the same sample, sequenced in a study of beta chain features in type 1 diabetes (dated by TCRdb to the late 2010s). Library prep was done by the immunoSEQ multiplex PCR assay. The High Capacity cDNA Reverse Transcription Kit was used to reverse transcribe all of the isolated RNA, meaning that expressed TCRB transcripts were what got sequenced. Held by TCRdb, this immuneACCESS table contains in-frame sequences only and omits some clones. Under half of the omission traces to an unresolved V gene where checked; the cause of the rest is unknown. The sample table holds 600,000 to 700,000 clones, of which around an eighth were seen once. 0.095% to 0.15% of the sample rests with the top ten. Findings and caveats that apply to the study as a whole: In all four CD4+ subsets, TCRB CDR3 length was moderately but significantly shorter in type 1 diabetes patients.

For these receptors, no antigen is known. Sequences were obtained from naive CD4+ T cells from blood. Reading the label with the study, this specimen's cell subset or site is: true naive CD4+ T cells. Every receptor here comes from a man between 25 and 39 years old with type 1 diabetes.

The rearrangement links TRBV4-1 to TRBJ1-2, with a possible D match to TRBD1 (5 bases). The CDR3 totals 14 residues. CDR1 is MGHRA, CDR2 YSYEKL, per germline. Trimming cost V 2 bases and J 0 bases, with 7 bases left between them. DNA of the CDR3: TGCGCCAGCAGCCAATCGACAGCTAACTATGGCTACACCTTC. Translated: CASSQSTANYGYTF.

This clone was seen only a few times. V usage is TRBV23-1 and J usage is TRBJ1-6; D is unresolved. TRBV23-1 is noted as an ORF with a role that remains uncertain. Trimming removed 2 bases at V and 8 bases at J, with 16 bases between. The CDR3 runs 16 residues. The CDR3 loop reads CASSQPRPRIYSPLHF. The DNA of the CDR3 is TGCGCCAGCAGTCAACCCCGGCCTAGGATCTATTCACCCCTCCACTTT.

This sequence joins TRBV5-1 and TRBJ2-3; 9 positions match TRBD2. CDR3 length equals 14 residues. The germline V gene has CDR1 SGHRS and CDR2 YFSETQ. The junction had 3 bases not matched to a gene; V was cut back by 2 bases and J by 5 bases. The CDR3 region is CASSFLAGKDTQYF. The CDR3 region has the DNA TGCGCCAGCAGCTTTCTAGCGGGGAAAGATACGCAGTATTTT.

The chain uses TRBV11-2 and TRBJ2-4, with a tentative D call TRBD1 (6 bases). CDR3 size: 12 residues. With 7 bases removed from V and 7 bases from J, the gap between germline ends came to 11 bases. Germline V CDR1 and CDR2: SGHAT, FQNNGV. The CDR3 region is CASTPQGNIQYF. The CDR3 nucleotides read TGTGCCAGCACGCCTCAGGGGAACATTCAGTACTTC.

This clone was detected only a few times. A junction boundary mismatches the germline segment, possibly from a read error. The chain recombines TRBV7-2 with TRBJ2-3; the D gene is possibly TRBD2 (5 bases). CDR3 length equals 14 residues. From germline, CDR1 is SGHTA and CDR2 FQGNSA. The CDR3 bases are TGTGCCAGCAGCCTAGCTTACCACACAGATACGCAGTATTTT. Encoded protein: CASSLAYHTDTQYF.

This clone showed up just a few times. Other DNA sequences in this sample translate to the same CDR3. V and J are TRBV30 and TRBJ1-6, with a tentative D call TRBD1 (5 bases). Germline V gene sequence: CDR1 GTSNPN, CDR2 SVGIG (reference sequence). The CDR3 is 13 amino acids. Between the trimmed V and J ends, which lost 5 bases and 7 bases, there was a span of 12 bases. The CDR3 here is CAWGQGLNSPLHF. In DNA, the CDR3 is TGTGCCTGGGGGCAGGGACTGAATTCACCCCTCCACTTT.

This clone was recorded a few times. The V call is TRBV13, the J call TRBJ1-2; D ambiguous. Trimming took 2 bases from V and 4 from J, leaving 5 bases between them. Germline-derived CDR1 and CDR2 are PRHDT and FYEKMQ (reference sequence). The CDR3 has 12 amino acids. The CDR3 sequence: CASSLRIYGYTF. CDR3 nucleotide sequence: TGTGCCAGCAGCTTAAGGATCTATGGCTACACCTTC.

The CDR3 coding sequence is TGTGCCAGCAGTAGTCGGGGGGGCAGCACAGATACGCAGTATTTT. Its protein product is CASSSRGGSTDTQYF. The chain has TRBV2 and TRBJ2-3, with TRBD2 identical over 8 bases. Germline V lookup: CDR1 SNHLY, CDR2 FYNNEI. V dropped 5 bases and J dropped 0; count of bases not matched to a gene: 4. This CDR3 has 15 amino acids.

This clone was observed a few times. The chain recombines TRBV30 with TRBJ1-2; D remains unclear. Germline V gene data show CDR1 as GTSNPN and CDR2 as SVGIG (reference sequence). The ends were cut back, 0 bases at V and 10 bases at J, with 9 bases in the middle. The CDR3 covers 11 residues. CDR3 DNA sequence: TGTGCCTGGAGTGTATCACAGCTCTACACCTTC. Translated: CAWSVSQLYTF.

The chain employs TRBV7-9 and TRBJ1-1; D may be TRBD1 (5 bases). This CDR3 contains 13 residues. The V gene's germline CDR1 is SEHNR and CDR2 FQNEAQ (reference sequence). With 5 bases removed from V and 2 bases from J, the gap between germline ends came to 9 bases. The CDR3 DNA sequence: TGTGCCAGCAGCCAACAGGTTAACACTGAAGCTTTCTTT. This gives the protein CASSQQVNTEAFF.

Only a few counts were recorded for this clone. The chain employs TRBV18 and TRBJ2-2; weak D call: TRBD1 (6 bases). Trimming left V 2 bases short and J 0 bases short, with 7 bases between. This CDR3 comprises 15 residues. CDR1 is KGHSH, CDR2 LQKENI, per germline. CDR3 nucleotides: TGTGCCAGCTCACCAGGACAGCCGAACACCGGGGAGCTGTTTTTT. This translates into CASSPGQPNTGELFF.

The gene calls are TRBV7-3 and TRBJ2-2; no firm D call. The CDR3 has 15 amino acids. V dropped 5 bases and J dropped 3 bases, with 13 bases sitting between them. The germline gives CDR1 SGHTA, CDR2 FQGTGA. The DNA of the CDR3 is TGTGCCAGCAGCAAGACTGTTTCGGACACCGGGGAGCTGTTTTTT. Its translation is CASSKTVSDTGELFF.

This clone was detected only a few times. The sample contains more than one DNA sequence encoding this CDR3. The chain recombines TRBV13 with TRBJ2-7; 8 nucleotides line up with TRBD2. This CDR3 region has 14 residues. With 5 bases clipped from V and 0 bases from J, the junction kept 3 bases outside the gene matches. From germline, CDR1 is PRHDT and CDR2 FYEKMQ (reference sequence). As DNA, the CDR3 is TGTGCCAGCAGCCCCCGGGGGGGCTCCTACGAGCAGTACTTC. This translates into CASSPRGGSYEQYF.

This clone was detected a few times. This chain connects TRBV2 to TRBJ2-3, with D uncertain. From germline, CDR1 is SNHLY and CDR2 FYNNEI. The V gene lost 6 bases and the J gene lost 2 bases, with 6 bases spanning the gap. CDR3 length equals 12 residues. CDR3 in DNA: TGTGCCAGCAGGGAAACCACAGATACGCAGTATTTT. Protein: CASRETTDTQYF.

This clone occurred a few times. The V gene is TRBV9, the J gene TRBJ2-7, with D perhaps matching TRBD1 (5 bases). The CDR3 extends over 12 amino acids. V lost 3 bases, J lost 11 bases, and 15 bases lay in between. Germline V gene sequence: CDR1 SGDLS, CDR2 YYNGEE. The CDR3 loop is CASSGQSGYEYF. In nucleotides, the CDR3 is TGTGCCAGCAGCGGACAGTCCGGTTATGAGTACTTC.

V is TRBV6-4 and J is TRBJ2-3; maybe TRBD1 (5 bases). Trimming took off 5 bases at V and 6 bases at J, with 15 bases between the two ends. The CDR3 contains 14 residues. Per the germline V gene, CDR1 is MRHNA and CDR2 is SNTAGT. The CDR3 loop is CASSSTQAPDTQYF. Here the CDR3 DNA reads TGTGCCAGCAGTTCCACACAGGCCCCGGATACGCAGTATTTT.

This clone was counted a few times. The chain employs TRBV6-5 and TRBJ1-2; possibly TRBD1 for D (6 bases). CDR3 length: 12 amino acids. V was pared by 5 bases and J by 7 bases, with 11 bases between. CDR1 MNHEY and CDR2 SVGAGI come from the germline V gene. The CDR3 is CASSGAGAGYTF. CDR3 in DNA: TGTGCCAGCAGTGGGGCAGGGGCTGGCTACACCTTC.

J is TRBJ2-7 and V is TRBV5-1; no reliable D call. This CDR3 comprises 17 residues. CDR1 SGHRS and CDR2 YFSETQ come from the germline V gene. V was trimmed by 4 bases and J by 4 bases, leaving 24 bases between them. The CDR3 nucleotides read TGCGCCAGCAGCCCCTGGATAGACGATGGGATGCTTTACGAGCAGTACTTC. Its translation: CASSPWIDDGMLYEQYF.

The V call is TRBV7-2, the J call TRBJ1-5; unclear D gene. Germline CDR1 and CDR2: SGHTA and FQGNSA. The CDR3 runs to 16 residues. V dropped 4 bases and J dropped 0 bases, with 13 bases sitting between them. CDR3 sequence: CASSSDPGYSNQPQHF. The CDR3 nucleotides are TGTGCCAGCAGCTCCGATCCGGGGTATAGCAATCAGCCCCAGCATTTT.

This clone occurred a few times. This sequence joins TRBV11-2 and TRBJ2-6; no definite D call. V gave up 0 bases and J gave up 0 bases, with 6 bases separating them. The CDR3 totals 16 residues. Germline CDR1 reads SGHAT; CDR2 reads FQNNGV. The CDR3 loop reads CASSLEVFSGANVLTF. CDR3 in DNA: TGTGCCAGCAGCTTAGAAGTCTTCTCTGGGGCCAACGTCCTGACTTTC.

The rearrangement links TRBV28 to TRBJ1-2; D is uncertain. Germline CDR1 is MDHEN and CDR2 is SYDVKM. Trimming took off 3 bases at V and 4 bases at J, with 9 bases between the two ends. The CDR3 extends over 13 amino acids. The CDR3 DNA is TGTGCCAGCAGTTTTGTGGTGGCCTATGGCTACACCTTC. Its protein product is CASSFVVAYGYTF.

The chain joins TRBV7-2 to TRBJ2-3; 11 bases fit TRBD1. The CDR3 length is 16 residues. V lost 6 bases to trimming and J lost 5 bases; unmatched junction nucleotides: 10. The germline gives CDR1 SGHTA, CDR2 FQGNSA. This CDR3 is CASSPGDRGFVDTQYF. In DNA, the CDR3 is TGTGCCAGCAGTCCTGGGGACAGGGGGTTTGTAGATACGCAGTATTTT. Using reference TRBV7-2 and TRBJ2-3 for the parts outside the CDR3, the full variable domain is GAGVSQSPSNKVTEKGKDVELRCDPISGHTALYWYRQSLGQGLEFLIYFQGNSAPDKSGLPSDRFSAERTGGSVSTLTIQRTQQEDSAVYLCASSPGDRGFVDTQYFGPGTRLTVL.

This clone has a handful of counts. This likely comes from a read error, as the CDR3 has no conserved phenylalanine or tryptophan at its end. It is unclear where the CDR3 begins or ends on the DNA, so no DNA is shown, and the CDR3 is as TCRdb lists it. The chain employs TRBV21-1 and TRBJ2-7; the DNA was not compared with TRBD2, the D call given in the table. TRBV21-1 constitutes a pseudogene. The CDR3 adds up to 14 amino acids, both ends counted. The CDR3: CASSKEDWRGYSNS.

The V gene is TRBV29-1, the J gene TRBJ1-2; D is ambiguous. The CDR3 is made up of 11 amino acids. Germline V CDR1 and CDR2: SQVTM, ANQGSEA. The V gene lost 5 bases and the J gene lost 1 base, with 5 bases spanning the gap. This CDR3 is CSVSVNYGYTF. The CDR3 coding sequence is TGCAGCGTTTCGGTTAACTATGGCTACACCTTC.

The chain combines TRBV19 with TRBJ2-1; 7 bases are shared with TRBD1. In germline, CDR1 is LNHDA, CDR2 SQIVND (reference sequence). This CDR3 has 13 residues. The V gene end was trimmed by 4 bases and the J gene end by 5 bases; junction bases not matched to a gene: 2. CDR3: CASSRQGNNEQFF. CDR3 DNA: TGTGCCAGTAGTAGACAGGGAAACAATGAGCAGTTCTTC.

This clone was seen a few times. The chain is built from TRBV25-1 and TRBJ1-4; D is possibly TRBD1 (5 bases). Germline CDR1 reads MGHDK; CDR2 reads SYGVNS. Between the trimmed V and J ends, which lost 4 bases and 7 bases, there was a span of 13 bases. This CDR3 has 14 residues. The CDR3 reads CASSAYLRVEKLFF. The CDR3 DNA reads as TGTGCCAGCAGTGCCTACCTCAGGGTTGAAAAACTGTTTTTT.

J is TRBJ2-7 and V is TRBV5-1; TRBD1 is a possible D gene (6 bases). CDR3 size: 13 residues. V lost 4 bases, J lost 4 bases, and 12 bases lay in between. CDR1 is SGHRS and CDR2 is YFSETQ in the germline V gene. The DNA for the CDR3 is TGCGCCAGCAGCAGGGACAACGGTTACGAGCAGTACTTC. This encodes CASSRDNGYEQYF.

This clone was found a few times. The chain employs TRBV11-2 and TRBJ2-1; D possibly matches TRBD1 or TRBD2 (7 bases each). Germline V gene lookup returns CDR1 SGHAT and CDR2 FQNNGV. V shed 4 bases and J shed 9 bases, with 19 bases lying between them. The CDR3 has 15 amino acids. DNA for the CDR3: TGTGCCAGCAGCTCTTTACAGGGGAGGGCAGTTGAGCAGTTCTTC. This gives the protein CASSSLQGRAVEQFF.